This T cell receptor (beta chain) was recovered during a study of cytomegalovirus exposure and HLA in healthy donors. The table came from immunoSEQ multiplex PCR; TCRdb's copy has only in-frame clones and leaves some out. This sample has about 180,000 clones, with around 84% found just once. The V gene's germline CDR1 is GTSNPN and CDR2 SVGIG (reference sequence). The CDR3 has 13 residues. The V gene lost 2 bases and the J gene lost 6 bases, with 11 bases spanning the gap. The receptor was derived from a man aged 18 to 29 in good health and CMV-seropositive. Source material: PBMCs. The chain is built from TRBV30 and TRBJ2-1; D is possibly TRBD2 (6 bases). The CDR3 sequence is CAWSKAGGNEQFF. The CDR3 bases are TGTGCCTGGAGTAAGGCCGGGGGCAATGAGCAGTTCTTC.